The 8 T cell receptor beta chains below come from one sample, sequenced in a study of cytomegalovirus exposure and HLA in healthy donors. With 60 Vbeta and 13 Jbeta primers, the PCR was carried out. Clones were read by immunoSEQ multiplex PCR, and TCRdb kept only the in-frame ones, dropping some. The sample has roughly 180,000 clones, around 82% seen once. What was sequenced was PBMCs. These receptors originate from a young woman in good health and CMV-seropositive.

This clone has a single count. The chain uses TRBV4-3 and TRBJ2-5, with 8 bases identical to TRBD2. J gave up 9 bases and V 4 bases, and 19 bases lay outside the gene matches. The CDR3 runs 17 residues. Germline values: CDR1 LGHNA, CDR2 YSLEER. Here the CDR3 reads CASSPGGSGAEPVAQYF. DNA for the CDR3: TGCGCCAGCAGCCCGGGGGGGAGCGGGGCTGAACCCGTAGCCCAGTACTTC.

The chain joins TRBV15 to TRBJ2-7; the D gene is possibly TRBD1 (6 bases). The germline V and J ends were trimmed by 0 bases and 2 bases, with 20 bases remaining between them. Germline values: CDR1 LNHNV, CDR2 YYDKDF (reference sequence). The length of the CDR3 is 18 residues. The CDR3 bases are TGTGCCACCAGCAGAGACAAGCCAGGACAGTCAGCCGCCTACGAGCAGTACTTC. Amino acid sequence: CATSRDKPGQSAAYEQYF.

The V gene is TRBV10-1, the J gene TRBJ2-2, with TRBD2 as a possible D gene (5 bases). Germline V gene sequence: CDR1 WNHNN, CDR2 SYGVQD (reference sequence). The CDR3 length is 14 residues. V dropped 0 bases and J dropped 3 bases, with 5 bases sitting between them. The CDR3 sequence is CASSESGDTGELFF. DNA of the CDR3: TGCGCCAGCAGTGAGTCGGGAGACACCGGGGAGCTGTTTTTT.

This sequence joins TRBV7-3 and TRBJ1-6; D uncertain. In germline, CDR1 is SGHTA, CDR2 FQGTGA. V lost 1 base and J lost 3, with 4 bases in between. The CDR3 has 14 amino acids. The CDR3 DNA reads TGTGCCAGCAGCTTAAGAGGCTATAATTCACCCCTCCACTTT. This encodes CASSLRGYNSPLHF.

V gene TRBV2 combines with J gene TRBJ2-7, with TRBD1 identical over 9 bases. Germline CDR1 and CDR2: SNHLY and FYNNEI. The trim removed 6 bases at V and 2 bases at J, leaving 5 bases unmatched. This CDR3 has 14 residues. CDR3 sequence reads: CASRPGQGPYEQYF. CDR3 DNA: TGTGCCAGCAGGCCGGGACAGGGACCCTACGAGCAGTACTTC.

This chain uses TRBV5-4 with TRBJ2-1; D is undetermined. The CDR3 has 15 amino acids. CDR1 SGHNT and CDR2 YYREEE come from the germline V gene (reference sequence). Trimming removed 4 bases from V and 5 bases from J, with 16 bases in between. CDR3 region: CASSPTYVRNNEQFF. Here the CDR3 DNA reads TGTGCCAGCAGCCCAACTTACGTGAGAAACAATGAGCAGTTCTTC.

The chain links TRBV5-6 to TRBJ2-1; D may be TRBD2 (6 bases). V lost 4 bases and J 5 bases, leaving 19 bases between the germline ends. The germline CDR1 and CDR2 sequences are SGHDT and YYEEEE. CDR3 length: 16 amino acids. CDR3 coding DNA: TGTGCCAGCAGCACAGGACGGGGGTTGAGACACAATGAGCAGTTCTTC. As protein: CASSTGRGLRHNEQFF. Drawing the rest from reference TRBV5-6 and TRBJ2-1, the complete variable domain is DAGVTQSPTHLIKTRGQQVTLRCSPKSGHDTVSWYQQALGQGPQFIFQYYEEEERQRGNFPDRFSGHQFPNYSSELNVNALLLGDSALYLCASSTGRGLRHNEQFFGPGTRLTVL.

This chain uses TRBV29-1 with TRBJ1-1, with D perhaps matching TRBD1 (6 bases). Germline assignment: CDR1 SQVTM and CDR2 ANQGSEA. The CDR3 consists of 13 residues. Trimming removed 6 bases from V and 3 bases from J, with 14 bases in between. The CDR3 spells CSVKYRADTEAFF. CDR3 sequence (DNA): TGCAGCGTAAAATACAGGGCGGACACTGAAGCTTTCTTT.